These 30 T cell receptor beta chains share one sample of origin, sequenced in a study of T cell responses to AZD1222 COVID-19 vaccine. Here immunoSEQ multiplex PCR was the method, and the copy in TCRdb shows in-frame clones only, minus some. Seen here are 110,000 to 150,000 clones, about 87% observed once, and the top ten hold approximately 5.7%. This material consisted of peripheral blood, taken on day 0 of AZD1222 vaccination. These receptor sequences come from an adult in good health.

The chain links TRBV9 to TRBJ2-7, with D perhaps assigned TRBD1 or TRBD2 (5 bases each). V was shortened by 4 bases and J by 1 base, with 12 bases between the two germline ends. This CDR3 contains 14 residues. The germline CDR1 and CDR2 sequences are SGDLS and YYNGEE. CDR3 residues: CASSPRGISYEQYF. CDR3 coding DNA: TGTGCCAGCAGCCCGAGGGGAATTTCCTACGAGCAGTACTTC.

The gene calls are TRBV7-9 and TRBJ2-5; 7 bases are shared with TRBD1. Germline V gene sequence: CDR1 SEHNR, CDR2 FQNEAQ (reference sequence). The CDR3 has 15 amino acids. The trim removed 6 bases at V and 2 bases at J, leaving 9 bases unmatched. In nucleotides, the CDR3 is TGTGCCAGCAGAGGTTCGGACAGGCGACAAGAGACCCAGTACTTC. As protein: CASRGSDRRQETQYF.

This sequence joins TRBV5-1 and TRBJ2-2; TRBD2 agrees at 10 bases. V trimming: 3 bases; J trimming: 4 bases; junction bases outside the gene matches: 12. The CDR3 has 18 residues. Germline assignment: CDR1 SGHRS and CDR2 YFSETQ. CDR3 coding DNA: TGCGCCAGCAGCTCGGTCGCTAGCGGGAGCCTTGGCACCGGGGAGCTGTTTTTT. Protein: CASSSVASGSLGTGELFF. The full variable domain, rest sourced from reference TRBV5-1 and TRBJ2-2, is KAGVTQTPRYLIKTRGQQVTLSCSPISGHRSVSWYQQTPGQGLQFLFEYFSETQRNKGNFPGRFSGRQFSNSRSEMNVSTLELGDSALYLCASSSVASGSLGTGELFFGEGSRLTVL.

The chain carries TRBV5-6 and TRBJ2-7; TRBD2 matches 7 bases. Germline trimming cut 4 bases from V and 4 bases from J; bases unmatched to any gene: 8. Per the germline V gene, CDR1 is SGHDT and CDR2 is YYEEEE. This CDR3 contains 14 residues. The CDR3 nucleotides are TGTGCCAGCAGCCTCGGGACTATGGATTACGAGCAGTACTTC. Protein product: CASSLGTMDYEQYF.

This sequence joins TRBV27 and TRBJ2-2; TRBD2 aligns across 12 bases. J lost 7 bases, V lost 1 base, and 16 bases had no gene match. Germline CDR1 and CDR2: MNHEY and SMNVEV (reference sequence). This CDR3 comprises 20 residues. The CDR3 spells CASSLYPGLRLAGEHGELFF. The DNA for the CDR3 is TGTGCCAGCAGTTTATACCCAGGGTTGAGACTAGCGGGAGAACACGGGGAGCTGTTTTTT.

The chain combines TRBV15 with TRBJ1-1, with TRBD1 matching 11 bases. The CDR3 extends over 17 amino acids. Trimming cost V 0 bases and J 0 bases; bases outside gene matches: 3. Germline values: CDR1 LNHNV, CDR2 YYDKDF (reference sequence). The CDR3 nucleotides are TGTGCCACCAGCAGAGATGGGACAGGGGGGTTGAACACTGAAGCTTTCTTT. Its translation: CATSRDGTGGLNTEAFF. Supplemented by reference TRBV15 and TRBJ1-1, the full variable domain reads DAMVIQNPRYQVTQFGKPVTLSCSQTLNHNVMYWYQQKSSQAPKLLFHYYDKDFNNEADTPDNFQSRRPNTSFCFLDIRSPGLGDTAMYLCATSRDGTGGLNTEAFFGQGTRLTVV.

The table lists this clone with a few counts. V is TRBV5-1 and J is TRBJ2-7, with D perhaps being TRBD1 or TRBD2 (5 bases each). Germline V gene data show CDR1 as SGHRS and CDR2 as YFSETQ. V was cut by 2 bases and J by 0 bases, with 18 bases left in between. CDR3 size: 17 residues. The CDR3 spells CASSFAYGGSSSYEQYF. DNA of the CDR3: TGCGCCAGCAGCTTCGCTTATGGGGGTTCGAGCTCCTACGAGCAGTACTTC.

CDR3 in amino acids: CASSYGVGPYNEQFF. As DNA, the CDR3 is TGTGCCAGCAGTTACGGCGTGGGCCCCTACAATGAGCAGTTCTTC. V is TRBV6-5 and J is TRBJ2-1; unclear D gene. CDR1 and CDR2 (germline): MNHEY, SVGAGI. Trimming removed 2 bases from V and 2 bases from J, with 10 bases in between. This CDR3 comprises 15 residues.

The chain couples TRBV21-1 to TRBJ1-4; the listed D gene, TRBD1, was not tested against the DNA. TRBV21-1 is reported as a pseudogene. The CDR3 sequence is 18 residues long. The DNA of the CDR3 is TGTGCCAGCAGCAATGCGCACGGGACAGGGGCCAAAGTCATAGGTCTGTTTTTT. Translating gives CASSNAHGTGAKVIGLFF.

The chain is built from TRBV27 and TRBJ1-5; tentatively, D is TRBD1 (6 bases). Germline values: CDR1 MNHEY, CDR2 SMNVEV (reference sequence). Trimming took off 6 bases at V and 0 bases at J, with 18 bases between the two ends. The CDR3 loop spans 17 amino acids. DNA for the CDR3: TGTGCCAGCAGCCTAGGGGGGGGCGCGCCTAGCAATCAGCCCCAGCATTTT. Residues: CASSLGGGAPSNQPQHF.

The genes are TRBV9 and TRBJ2-3; D is ambiguous. This CDR3 has 14 amino acids. Trimming pared 1 base from V and 6 bases from J, leaving 12 bases between. Per the germline V gene, CDR1 is SGDLS and CDR2 is YYNGEE. This chain's CDR3 is CASSVSKGLDTQYF. The CDR3 nucleotides read TGTGCCAGCAGCGTAAGCAAGGGTTTGGATACGCAGTATTTT.

The gene calls are TRBV11-2 and TRBJ2-1, with TRBD2 matching over 9 bases. CDR3 length: 16 amino acids. J gave up 9 bases and V 5 bases, and 14 bases lay outside the gene matches. Germline-derived CDR1 and CDR2 are SGHAT and FQNNGV. In nucleotides, the CDR3 is TGTGCCAGCAGCCATTATGCGCCTAGCGGGAAAGGTGAGCAGTTCTTC. Its protein is CASSHYAPSGKGEQFF.

This sequence joins TRBV28 and TRBJ2-7, with TRBD2 matching over 7 bases. Germline V gives CDR1 MDHEN, CDR2 SYDVKM. The CDR3 length is 14 residues. Losses at the gene ends were 5 bases for V and 6 bases for J; bases not matched to a gene: 10. The CDR3 DNA sequence: TGTGCCAGCAGTCCGACGCGGGAGTTTGGCGAGCAGTACTTC. It is translated as CASSPTREFGEQYF.

The chain recombines TRBV28 with TRBJ1-4; D gene ambiguous. Germline V lookup: CDR1 MDHEN, CDR2 SYDVKM. This CDR3 contains 13 residues. V was clipped by 6 bases and J by 10 bases, with 15 bases between them. CDR3 nucleotide sequence: TGTGCCAGCAGCCCGACGGCCCCGCGAAAACTGTTTTTT. It is translated as CASSPTAPRKLFF.

The rearrangement links TRBV4-3 to TRBJ2-1, with 11 positions matching TRBD2. Germline CDR1 is LGHNA and CDR2 is YSLEER. Trimming took 0 bases from V and 9 from J; bases not matched to a gene: 10. The CDR3 is 17 amino acids. The CDR3 bases are TGCGCCAGCAGCCAAGATCGCTTAGCGGGAGGGTGGAGTGAGCAGTTCTTC. Translating it yields CASSQDRLAGGWSEQFF.

The rearrangement joins TRBV7-3 to TRBJ1-1; D is perhaps TRBD1 (6 bases). The CDR3 sequence is 15 residues long. Germline V gene lookup returns CDR1 SGHTA and CDR2 FQGTGA. Between the trimmed V and J ends, which lost 3 bases and 4 bases, there was a span of 15 bases. The CDR3 protein is CASSLSGGAGTEAFF. CDR3 bases: TGTGCCAGCAGCTTGTCCGGGGGCGCGGGCACTGAAGCTTTCTTT.

The chain recombines TRBV6-5 with TRBJ2-5; tentatively, D is TRBD1 (5 bases). V dropped 3 bases and J dropped 1 base, with 15 bases sitting between them. Germline V lookup: CDR1 MNHEY, CDR2 SVGAGI. There are 16 residues in the CDR3. CDR3 residues: CASSYGADAVQETQYF. The CDR3 DNA reads TGTGCCAGCAGTTATGGGGCGGACGCGGTCCAAGAGACCCAGTACTTC.

A few counts support this clone. V usage is TRBV9 and J usage is TRBJ2-6; D remains ambiguous. The CDR3 spans 15 residues. Trimming removed 0 bases at V and 4 bases at J, with 8 bases between. CDR1 SGDLS and CDR2 YYNGEE come from the germline V gene. The CDR3 DNA reads TGTGCCAGCAGCGTAGGATCTCTGGGGGCCAACGTCCTGACTTTC. Amino acids: CASSVGSLGANVLTF.

The V call is TRBV15, the J call TRBJ2-7; 9 bases agree with TRBD1. Germline V gene data show CDR1 as LNHNV and CDR2 as YYDKDF (reference sequence). V shed 5 bases and J 2 bases; nucleotides not matched to a gene: 4. The CDR3 is 14 amino acids. CDR3 nucleotide sequence: TGTGCCACCAGCGGCGACAGGGGGGCCTACGAGCAGTACTTC. Translating gives CATSGDRGAYEQYF.

The table lists this clone with many counts. The gene calls are TRBV6-2 or TRBV6-3 and TRBJ2-3; D may be TRBD2 (5 bases). Germline V CDR1 and CDR2: MNHEY, SVGEGT. Trimming removed 0 bases at V and 2 bases at J, with 6 bases between. The CDR3 contains 14 residues. As DNA, the CDR3 is TGTGCCAGCAGTTACTCGAGGGCCACAGATACGCAGTATTTT. This sequence encodes CASSYSRATDTQYF.

This clone showed up just a few times. The rearrangement joins TRBV11-3 to TRBJ1-4; no clear D. Trimming stripped 2 bases from V and 5 bases from J, with 6 bases between. CDR1 is SGHNT and CDR2 is YENEEA in the germline V gene. The CDR3 runs to 13 residues. The DNA of the CDR3 is TGTGCCAGCAGCTTATGGGCCAATGAAAAACTGTTTTTT. This codes for CASSLWANEKLFF.

CDR3 nucleotides: TGTGCCAGCATCCCGGGTTACCGCACAGATACGCAGTATTTT. It specifies CASIPGYRTDTQYF. The rearrangement links TRBV5-6 to TRBJ2-3; D gene uncertain. This CDR3 comprises 14 residues. Germline-derived CDR1 and CDR2 are SGHDT and YYEEEE. With 6 bases removed from V and 1 base from J, the gap between germline ends came to 12 bases. Looking up the rest from reference TRBV5-6 and TRBJ2-3 gives the full variable domain: DAGVTQSPTHLIKTRGQQVTLRCSPKSGHDTVSWYQQALGQGPQFIFQYYEEEERQRGNFPDRFSGHQFPNYSSELNVNALLLGDSALYLCASIPGYRTDTQYFGPGTRLTVL.

The genes are TRBV7-9 and TRBJ2-7; D ambiguous. V lost 5 bases and J lost 0, with 17 bases in between. The CDR3 loop spans 16 amino acids. The germline V gene encodes CDR1 SEHNR and CDR2 FQNEAQ (reference sequence). The CDR3 DNA reads as TGTGCCAGCAGCCCCAATTCAGGTGCACCCTCCTACGAGCAGTACTTC. Residues: CASSPNSGAPSYEQYF.

Only one count was recorded for this clone. The J gene is TRBJ2-7, the V gene TRBV5-4, with D possibly TRBD2 on 6 matching bases. The CDR3 is 16 amino acids. V shed 3 bases and J shed 3 bases, with 19 bases lying between them. Germline assignment: CDR1 SGHNT and CDR2 YYREEE (reference sequence). The CDR3 here is CASSSAGGSTYYEQYF. CDR3 coding DNA: TGTGCCAGCAGCTCGGCCGGAGGGTCCACTTACTACGAGCAGTACTTC.

The chain combines TRBV29-1 with TRBJ2-7, with D possibly being TRBD1 (5 bases). CDR3 length: 15 residues. In germline, CDR1 is SQVTM, CDR2 ANQGSEA. Trimming cost V 4 bases and J 2 bases, with 18 bases left between them. The CDR3 is CSVVGRQGGTYEQYF. The CDR3 nucleotides read TGCAGCGTTGTAGGTCGCCAGGGCGGCACCTACGAGCAGTACTTC.

This rearrangement joins TRBV7-3 to TRBJ1-2; 7 bases are shared with TRBD1. The ends lost 5 bases at V and 3 bases at J; junction bases unmatched: 6. The V gene's germline CDR1 is SGHTA and CDR2 FQGTGA. The CDR3 contains 14 residues. In DNA form, the CDR3 reads TGTGCCAGCAGCCCAGGGACAGATTACTATGGCTACACCTTC. The encoded protein is CASSPGTDYYGYTF.

This chain connects TRBV5-1 to TRBJ1-3; TRBD1 might be the D (6 bases). V gave up 4 bases and J gave up 1 base, with 15 bases separating them. CDR3 length: 16 amino acids. Germline V lookup: CDR1 SGHRS, CDR2 YFSETQ. CDR3: CASSGFGGQSGNTIYF. The CDR3 coding sequence is TGCGCCAGCAGCGGATTCGGGGGGCAATCTGGAAACACCATATATTTT.

On this clone: Other DNA sequences of this sample code for an identical CDR3. The chain uses TRBV27 and TRBJ1-1; the D is unclear. The CDR3 contains 14 residues. CDR1 and CDR2 (germline): MNHEY, SMNVEV (reference sequence). The V end was cut by 3 bases, the J end by 0 bases, with 8 bases between. The CDR3 bases are TGTGCCAGCAGTTTTGGACGCCTGAACACTGAAGCTTTCTTT. It specifies CASSFGRLNTEAFF.

This chain uses TRBV5-1 with TRBJ2-7; 14 nucleotides match TRBD2. The CDR3 totals 17 residues. The V and J ends lost 4 bases and 4 bases, in that order; junction bases with no gene match: 10. Germline loops: CDR1 SGHRS, CDR2 YFSETQ. This CDR3 is CASSLEVTSGRGYEQYF. As DNA, the CDR3 is TGCGCCAGCAGCCTCGAGGTGACTAGCGGGAGGGGTTACGAGCAGTACTTC.

This chain uses TRBV9 with TRBJ2-3; no clear D. The CDR3 runs 16 residues. Germline V gene data show CDR1 as SGDLS and CDR2 as YYNGEE. V was shortened by 4 bases and J by 4 bases, with 19 bases between the two germline ends. CDR3 in amino acids: CASSSSPFHPSDTQYF. The CDR3 region has the DNA TGTGCCAGCAGCTCCTCCCCTTTTCATCCTTCAGATACGCAGTATTTT.